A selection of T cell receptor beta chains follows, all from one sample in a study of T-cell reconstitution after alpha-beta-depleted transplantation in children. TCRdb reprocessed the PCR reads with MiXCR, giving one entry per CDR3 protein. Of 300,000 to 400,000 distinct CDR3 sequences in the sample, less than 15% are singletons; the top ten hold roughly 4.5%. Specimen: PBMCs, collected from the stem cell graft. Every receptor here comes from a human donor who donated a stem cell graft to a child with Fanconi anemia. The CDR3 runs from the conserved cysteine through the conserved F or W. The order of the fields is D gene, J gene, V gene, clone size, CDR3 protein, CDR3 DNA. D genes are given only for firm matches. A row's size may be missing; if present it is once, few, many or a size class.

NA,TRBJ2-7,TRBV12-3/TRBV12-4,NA,CASSFLPYEQYF,TGTGCCAGCAGTTTCCTCCCCTACGAGCAGTACTTC
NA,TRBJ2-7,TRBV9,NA,CASSVDWTASYEQYF,TGTGCCAGCAGCGTAGATTGGACAGCCTCCTACGAGCAGTACTTC
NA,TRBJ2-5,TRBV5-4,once,CASSLASADQETQYF,TGTGCCAGCAGCTTGGCTTCGGCAGACCAAGAGACCCAGTACTTC
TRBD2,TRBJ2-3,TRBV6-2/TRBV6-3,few,CASSYPRGSGGAPSTDTQYF,TGTGCCAGCAGTTACCCCCGGGGAAGCGGGGGGGCCCCTAGCACAGATACGCAGTATTTT
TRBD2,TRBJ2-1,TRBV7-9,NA,CASSPLAGGPYEQFF,TGTGCCAGCAGCCCACTAGCGGGGGGCCCCTATGAGCAGTTCTTC
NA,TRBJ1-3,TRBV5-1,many,CASSGIAGNTIYF,TGCGCCAGCAGCGGGATCGCTGGAAACACCATATATTTT
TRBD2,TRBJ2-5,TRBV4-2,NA,CASSQPTSGKETQYF,TGTGCCAGCAGCCAACCCACTAGCGGGAAAGAGACCCAGTACTTC
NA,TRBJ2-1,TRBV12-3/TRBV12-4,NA,CASSFEASLYNEQFF,TGTGCCAGCAGTTTCGAGGCTAGCTTGTACAATGAGCAGTTCTTC
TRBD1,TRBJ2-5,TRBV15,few,CATSRRDRGSETQYF,TGTGCCACCAGCAGGCGGGACAGGGGATCGGAGACCCAGTACTTC
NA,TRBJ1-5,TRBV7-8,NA,CASSAGPREPQHF,TGTGCCAGCAGCGCGGGACCAAGAGAGCCCCAGCATTTT
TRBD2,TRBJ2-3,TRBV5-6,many,CASSLELAGDTDTQYF,TGTGCCAGCAGCTTGGAGCTAGCGGGGGACACAGATACGCAGTATTTT
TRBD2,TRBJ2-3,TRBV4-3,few,CASSQEAGEADTQYF,TGCGCCAGCAGCCAGGAAGCGGGGGAAGCAGATACGCAGTATTTT
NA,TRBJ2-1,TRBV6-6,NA,CASRGAENEQFF,TGTGCCAGCAGGGGTGCGGAGAATGAGCAGTTCTTC
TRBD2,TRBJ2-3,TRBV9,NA,CASSASVAGGLGTDTQYF,TGTGCCAGCAGCGCCTCCGTAGCGGGGGGGCTAGGGACAGATACGCAGTATTTT
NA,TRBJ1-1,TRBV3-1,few,CASSQDAEGVNTEAFF,TGTGCCAGCAGCCAAGATGCAGAGGGGGTGAACACTGAAGCTTTCTTT
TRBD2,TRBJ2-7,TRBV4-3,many,CASSRRLTSGVDNEQYF,TGCGCCAGCAGCAGGAGATTGACTAGCGGGGTTGATAACGAGCAGTACTTC
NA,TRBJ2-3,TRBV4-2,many,CASSQSTQGDTQYF,TGTGCCAGCAGCCAGTCGACCCAGGGAGATACGCAGTATTTT
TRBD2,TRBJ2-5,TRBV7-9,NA,CASSWTSGAETQYF,TGTGCCAGCAGCTGGACTAGCGGGGCGGAGACCCAGTACTTC
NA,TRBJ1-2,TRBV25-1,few,CASSEYGGYGYTF,TGTGCCAGCAGTGAATATGGAGGGTATGGCTACACCTTC
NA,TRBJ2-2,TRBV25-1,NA,CASSEGGRGSFAGELFF,TGTGCCAGCAGTGAGGGGGGGCGAGGAAGTTTCGCCGGGGAGCTGTTTTTT
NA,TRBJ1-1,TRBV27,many,CASSYRSEVFF,TGTGCCAGCAGTTACAGGAGTGAGGTGTTCTTT
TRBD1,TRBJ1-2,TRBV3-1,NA,CASSQGPSGQGIYGYTF,TGTGCCAGCAGCCAAGGACCTTCGGGACAGGGTATCTATGGCTACACCTTC
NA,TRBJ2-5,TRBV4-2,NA,CASSQVSRRETQYF,TGTGCCAGCAGCCAAGTATCGCGGAGGGAGACCCAGTACTTC
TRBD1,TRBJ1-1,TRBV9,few,CASSATGTGNTEAFF,TGTGCCAGCAGCGCTACCGGGACAGGGAACACTGAAGCTTTCTTT
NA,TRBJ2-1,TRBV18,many,CASSPPSYNEQFF,TGCGCCAGCAGCCCCCCCTCCTACAATGAGCAGTTCTTC
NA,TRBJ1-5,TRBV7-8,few,CASSLAVSNQPQHF,TGTGCCAGCAGCCTAGCAGTTAGCAATCAGCCCCAGCATTTT
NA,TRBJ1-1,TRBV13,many,CASSSERTEAFF,TGTGCCAGCAGCTCCGAAAGGACTGAAGCTTTCTTT
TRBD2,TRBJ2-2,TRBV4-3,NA,CASSQALAGDETGELFF,TGCGCCAGCAGCCAAGCACTAGCGGGGGACGAGACCGGGGAGCTGTTTTTT
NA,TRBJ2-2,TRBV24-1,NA,CATSDGRNTGELFF,TGTGCCACCAGTGATGGTCGTAACACCGGGGAGCTGTTTTTT
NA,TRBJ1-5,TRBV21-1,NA,CASSGQPQHF,TGTGCCAGCAGCGGCCAGCCCCAGCATTTT
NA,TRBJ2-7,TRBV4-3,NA,CASSQEPPGESYEQYF,TGCGCCAGCAGCCAGGAGCCTCCGGGGGAGTCATACGAGCAGTACTTC
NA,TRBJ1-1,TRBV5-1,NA,CASSFSAQLNTEAFF,TGCGCCAGCAGCTTTTCGGCACAGCTGAACACTGAAGCTTTCTTT
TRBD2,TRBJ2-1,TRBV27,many,CASRERGTYNEQFF,TGTGCCAGCAGAGAGCGGGGGACCTACAATGAGCAGTTCTTC
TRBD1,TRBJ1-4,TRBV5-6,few,CASSRSDREKLFF,TGTGCCAGCAGCCGGTCGGACAGGGAGAAACTGTTTTTT
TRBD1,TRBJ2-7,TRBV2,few,CASSFMTGVGYEQYF,TGTGCCAGCAGTTTTATGACAGGGGTGGGATACGAGCAGTACTTC
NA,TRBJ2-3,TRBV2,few,CASSGSGFTDTQYF,TGTGCCAGCAGTGGATCAGGGTTCACAGATACGCAGTATTTT
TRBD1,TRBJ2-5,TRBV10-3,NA,CAISETGAGETQYF,TGTGCCATCAGTGAAACAGGGGCAGGAGAGACCCAGTACTTC
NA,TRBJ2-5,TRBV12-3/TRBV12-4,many,CASSFNSYGEETQYF,TGTGCCAGCAGTTTTAACTCTTACGGGGAGGAGACCCAGTACTTC
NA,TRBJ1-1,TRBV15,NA,CATIRDRVSGRPNTEAFF,TGTGCCACCATCAGAGATCGGGTGTCAGGTAGACCGAACACTGAAGCTTTCTTT
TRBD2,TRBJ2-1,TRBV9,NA,CASSVAGGRVYNEQFF,TGTGCCAGCAGCGTAGCAGGCGGGAGGGTCTACAATGAGCAGTTCTTC
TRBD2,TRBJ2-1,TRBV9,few,CASSVDQRGGWNEQFF,TGTGCCAGCAGCGTGGACCAGCGGGGGGGCTGGAATGAGCAGTTCTTC
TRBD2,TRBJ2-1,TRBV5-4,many,CASRGTSTAEQFF,TGTGCCAGCAGAGGGACTAGCACGGCTGAGCAGTTCTTC
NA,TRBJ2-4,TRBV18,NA,CASSPGSVLRANIQYF,TGTGCCAGCTCACCCGGGTCCGTTCTTCGGGCAAACATTCAGTACTTC
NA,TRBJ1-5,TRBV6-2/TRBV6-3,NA,CASSYTLVRSGAGNQPQHF,TGTGCCAGCAGTTACACGTTAGTTCGGTCGGGCGCAGGGAATCAGCCCCAGCATTTT
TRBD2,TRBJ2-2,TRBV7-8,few,CASSIVGGLSTGELFF,TGTGCCAGCAGCATAGTCGGGGGGTTATCCACCGGGGAGCTGTTTTTT
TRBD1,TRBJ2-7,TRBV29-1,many,CSVGGTGTYEQYF,TGCAGCGTTGGCGGGACAGGGACATACGAGCAGTACTTC
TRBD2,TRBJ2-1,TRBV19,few,CASSKLAADNEQFF,TGTGCCAGTAGTAAACTAGCGGCAGACAATGAGCAGTTCTTC
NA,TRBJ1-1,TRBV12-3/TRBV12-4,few,CASSLGVFEAFF,TGTGCCAGCAGTTTGGGCGTATTTGAAGCTTTCTTT
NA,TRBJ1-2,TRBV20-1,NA,CSASGTGYGYTF,TGCAGTGCTAGTGGAACAGGGTATGGCTACACCTTC
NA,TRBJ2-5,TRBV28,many,CASSLRGETQYF,TGTGCCAGCAGCTTACGAGGAGAGACCCAGTACTTC
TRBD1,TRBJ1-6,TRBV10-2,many,CASSEPPGGAFRPLHF,TGCGCCAGCAGTGAGCCCCCAGGGGGCGCCTTTAGACCCCTCCACTTT
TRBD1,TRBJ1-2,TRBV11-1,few,CASRPGTDYGYTF,TGTGCCAGCAGACCCGGGACAGACTATGGCTACACCTTC
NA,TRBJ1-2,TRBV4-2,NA,CASSQDFGTLNYGYTF,TGTGCCAGCAGCCAAGATTTTGGCACGTTGAACTATGGCTACACCTTC
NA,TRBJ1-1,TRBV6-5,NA,CASSSRGVGQEKAFF,TGTGCCAGCAGTTCTAGGGGTGTCGGACAAGAGAAAGCTTTCTTT
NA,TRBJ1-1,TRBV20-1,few,CSANRENTEAFF,TGCAGTGCCAACAGAGAGAACACTGAAGCTTTCTTT
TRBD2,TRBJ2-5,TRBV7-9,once,CASSFRLAGDIIETQYF,TGTGCCAGCAGCTTTCGGTTAGCGGGGGATATCATCGAGACCCAGTACTTC
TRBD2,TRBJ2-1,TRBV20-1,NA,CSAPMGAGSFYEQFF,TGCAGTGCTCCGATGGGAGCGGGGTCGTTCTATGAGCAGTTCTTC